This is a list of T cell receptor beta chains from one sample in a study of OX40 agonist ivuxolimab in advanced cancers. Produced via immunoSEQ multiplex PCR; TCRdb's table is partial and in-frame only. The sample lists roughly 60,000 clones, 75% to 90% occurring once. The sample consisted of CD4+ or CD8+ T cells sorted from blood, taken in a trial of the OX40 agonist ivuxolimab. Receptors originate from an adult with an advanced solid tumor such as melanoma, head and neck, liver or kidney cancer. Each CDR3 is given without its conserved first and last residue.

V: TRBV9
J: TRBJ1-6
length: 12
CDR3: ASSPIASNSPLH

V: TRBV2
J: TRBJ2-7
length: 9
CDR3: ASSYSYEQY

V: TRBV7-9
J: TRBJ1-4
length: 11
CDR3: ASSRPTVEKLF

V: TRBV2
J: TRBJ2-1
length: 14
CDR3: ASREGAGQSYNEQF

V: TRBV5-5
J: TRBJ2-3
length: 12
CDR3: ASSLTGATDTQY

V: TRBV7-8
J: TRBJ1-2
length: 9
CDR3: ASSLMGGYT

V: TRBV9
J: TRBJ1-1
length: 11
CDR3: ASSAGTGSNAF

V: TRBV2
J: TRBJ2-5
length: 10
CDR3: ASSTRVETQY

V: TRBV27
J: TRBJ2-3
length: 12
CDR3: ASSLTYSTDTQY

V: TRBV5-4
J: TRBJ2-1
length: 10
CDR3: ASSLPGDEQF

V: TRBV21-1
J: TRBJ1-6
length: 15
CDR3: ASSSRGAAVYNSPLH

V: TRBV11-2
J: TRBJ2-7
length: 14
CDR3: ASSLGGSGITYEQY

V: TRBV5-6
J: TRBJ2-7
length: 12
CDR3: ASSPGLDIYEQY

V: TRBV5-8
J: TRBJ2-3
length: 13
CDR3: ASSPGTSRLDTQY

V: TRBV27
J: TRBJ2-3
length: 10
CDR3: ASRTLADTQY

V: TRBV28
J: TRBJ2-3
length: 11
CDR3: AIQGVSTDTQY

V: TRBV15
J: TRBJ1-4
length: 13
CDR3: ATSPSGAGEEKLF

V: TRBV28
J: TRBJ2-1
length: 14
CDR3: ASSSPGGLSYNEQF

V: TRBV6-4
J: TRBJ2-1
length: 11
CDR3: ASSDRTGGEQF

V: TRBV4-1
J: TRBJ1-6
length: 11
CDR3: ASSQGGGSPLH

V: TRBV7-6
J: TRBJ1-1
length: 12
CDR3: ASSSSGLNTEAF

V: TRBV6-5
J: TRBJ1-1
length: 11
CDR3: ASSYLQGSEAF

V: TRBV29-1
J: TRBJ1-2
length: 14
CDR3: SVEETGTGGAGGYT

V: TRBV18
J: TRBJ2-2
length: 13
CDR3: ASSPDLRGTGELF